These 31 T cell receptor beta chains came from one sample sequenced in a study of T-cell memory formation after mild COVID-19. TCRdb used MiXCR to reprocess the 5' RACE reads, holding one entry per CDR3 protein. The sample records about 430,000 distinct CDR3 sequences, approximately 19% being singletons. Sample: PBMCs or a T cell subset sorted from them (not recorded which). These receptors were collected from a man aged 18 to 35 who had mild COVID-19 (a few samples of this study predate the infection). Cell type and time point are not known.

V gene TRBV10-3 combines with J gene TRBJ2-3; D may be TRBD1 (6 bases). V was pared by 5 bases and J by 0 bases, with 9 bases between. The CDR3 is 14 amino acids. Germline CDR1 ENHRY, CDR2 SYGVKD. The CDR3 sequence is CAISPRGSTDTQYF. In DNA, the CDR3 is TGTGCCATCAGTCCGAGGGGGAGCACAGATACGCAGTATTTT.

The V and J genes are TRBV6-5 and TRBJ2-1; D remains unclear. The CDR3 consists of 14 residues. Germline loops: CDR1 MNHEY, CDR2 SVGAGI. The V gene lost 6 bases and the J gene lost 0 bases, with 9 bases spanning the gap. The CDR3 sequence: CASRAVTSYNEQFF. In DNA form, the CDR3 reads TGTGCCAGCAGGGCCGTCACCTCCTACAATGAGCAGTTCTTC.

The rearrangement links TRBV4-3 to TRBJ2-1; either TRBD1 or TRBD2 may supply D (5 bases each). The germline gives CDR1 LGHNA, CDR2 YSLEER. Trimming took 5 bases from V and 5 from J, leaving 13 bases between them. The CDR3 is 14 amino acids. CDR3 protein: CASSFRDRHNEQFF. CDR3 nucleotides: TGCGCCAGCAGCTTCCGGGACCGTCACAATGAGCAGTTCTTC.

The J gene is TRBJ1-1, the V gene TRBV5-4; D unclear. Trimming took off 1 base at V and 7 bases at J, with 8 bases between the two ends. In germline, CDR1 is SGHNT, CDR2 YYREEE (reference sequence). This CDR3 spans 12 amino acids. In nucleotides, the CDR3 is TGTGCCAGCAGCTTGTCCGGCTATGAAGCTTTCTTT. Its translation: CASSLSGYEAFF.

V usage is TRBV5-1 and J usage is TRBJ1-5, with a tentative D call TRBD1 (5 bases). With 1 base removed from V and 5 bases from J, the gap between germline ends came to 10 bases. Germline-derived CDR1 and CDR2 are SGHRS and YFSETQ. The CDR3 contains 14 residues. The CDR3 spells CASSLMGDDQPQHF. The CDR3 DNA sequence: TGCGCCAGCAGCTTGATGGGGGATGATCAGCCCCAGCATTTT.

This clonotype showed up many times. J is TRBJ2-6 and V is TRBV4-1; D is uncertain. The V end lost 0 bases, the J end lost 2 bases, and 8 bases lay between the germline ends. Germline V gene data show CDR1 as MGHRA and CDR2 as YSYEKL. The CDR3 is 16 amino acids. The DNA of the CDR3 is TGCGCCAGCAGCCAAGATGCTGGGGCTGGGGCCAACGTCCTGACTTTC. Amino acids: CASSQDAGAGANVLTF.

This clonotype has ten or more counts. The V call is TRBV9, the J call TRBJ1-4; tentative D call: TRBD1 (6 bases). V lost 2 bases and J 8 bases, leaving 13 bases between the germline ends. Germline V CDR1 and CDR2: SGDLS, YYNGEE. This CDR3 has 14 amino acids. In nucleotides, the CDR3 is TGTGCCAGCAGCGTGGGCAGGGGTGGCGAAAAACTGTTTTTT. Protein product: CASSVGRGGEKLFF. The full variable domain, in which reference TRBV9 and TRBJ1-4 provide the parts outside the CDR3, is DSGVTQTPKHLITATGQRVTLRCSPRSGDLSVYWYQQSLDQGLQFLIQYYNGEERAKGNILERFSAQQFPDLHSELNLSSLELGDSALYFCASSVGRGGEKLFFGSGTQLSVL.

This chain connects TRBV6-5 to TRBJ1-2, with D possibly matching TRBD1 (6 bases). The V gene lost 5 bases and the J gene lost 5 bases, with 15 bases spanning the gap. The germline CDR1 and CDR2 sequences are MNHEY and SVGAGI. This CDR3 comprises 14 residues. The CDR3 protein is CASSIRGREYGYTF. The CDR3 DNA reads TGTGCCAGCAGTATTAGGGGGAGGGAGTATGGCTACACCTTC.

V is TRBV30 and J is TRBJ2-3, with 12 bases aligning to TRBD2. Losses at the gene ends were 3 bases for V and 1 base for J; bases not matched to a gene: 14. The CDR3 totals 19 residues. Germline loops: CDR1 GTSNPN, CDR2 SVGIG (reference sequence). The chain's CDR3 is CAWRRFLAGGPVGTDTQYF. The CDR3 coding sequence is TGTGCCTGGAGAAGGTTTCTAGCGGGGGGGCCCGTTGGCACAGATACGCAGTATTTT.

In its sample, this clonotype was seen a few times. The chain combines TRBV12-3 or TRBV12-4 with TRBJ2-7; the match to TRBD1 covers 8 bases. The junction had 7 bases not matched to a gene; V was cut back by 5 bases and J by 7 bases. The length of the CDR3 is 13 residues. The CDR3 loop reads CASSRDRLGEQYF. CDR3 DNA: TGTGCCAGCAGTAGGGACAGGCTTGGGGAGCAGTACTTC.

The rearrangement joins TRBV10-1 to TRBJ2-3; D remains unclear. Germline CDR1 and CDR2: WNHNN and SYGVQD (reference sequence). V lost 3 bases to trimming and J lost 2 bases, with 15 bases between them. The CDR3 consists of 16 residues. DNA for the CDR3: TGCGCCAGCAGTGATTCGCAAGGGCAGCTCACAGATACGCAGTATTTT. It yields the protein CASSDSQGQLTDTQYF.

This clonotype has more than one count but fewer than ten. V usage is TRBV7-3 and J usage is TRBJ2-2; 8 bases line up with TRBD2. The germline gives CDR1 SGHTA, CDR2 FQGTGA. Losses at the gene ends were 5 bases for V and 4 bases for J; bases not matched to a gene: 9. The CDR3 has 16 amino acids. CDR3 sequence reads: CASSPAAGARTGELFF. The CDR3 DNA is TGTGCCAGCAGCCCGGCAGCGGGGGCCCGCACCGGGGAGCTGTTTTTT.

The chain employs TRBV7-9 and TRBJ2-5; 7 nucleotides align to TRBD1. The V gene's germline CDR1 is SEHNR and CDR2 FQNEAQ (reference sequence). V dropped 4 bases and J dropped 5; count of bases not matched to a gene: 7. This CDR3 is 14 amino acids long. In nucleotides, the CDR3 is TGTGCCAGCAGCTCACAGGGGCCTCGGGAGACCCAGTACTTC. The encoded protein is CASSSQGPRETQYF.

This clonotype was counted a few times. The CDR3 sequence is CASSIWGAAQPQHF. In DNA form, the CDR3 reads TGTGCCAGTAGCATATGGGGGGCAGCTCAGCCCCAGCATTTT. The V gene is TRBV19, the J gene TRBJ1-5; possible D gene TRBD1, 6 bases. The CDR3 length is 14 residues. With 6 bases removed from V and 6 bases from J, the gap between germline ends came to 15 bases. Germline-derived CDR1 and CDR2 are LNHDA and SQIVND (reference sequence).

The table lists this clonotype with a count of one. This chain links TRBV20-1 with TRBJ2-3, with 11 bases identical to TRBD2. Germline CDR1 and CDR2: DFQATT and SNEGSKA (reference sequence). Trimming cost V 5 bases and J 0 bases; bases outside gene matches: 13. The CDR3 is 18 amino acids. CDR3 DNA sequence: TGCAGTGCTTACTCCGGGACTAGCGGATATTCAAGCACAGATACGCAGTATTTT. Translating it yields CSAYSGTSGYSSTDTQYF.

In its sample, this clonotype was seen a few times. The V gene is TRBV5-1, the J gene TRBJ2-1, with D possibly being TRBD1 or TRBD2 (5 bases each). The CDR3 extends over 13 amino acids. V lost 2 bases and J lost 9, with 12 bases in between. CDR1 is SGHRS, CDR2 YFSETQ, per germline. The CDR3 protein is CASSLEGWAEQFF. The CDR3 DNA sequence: TGCGCCAGCAGCTTAGAGGGGTGGGCTGAGCAGTTCTTC.

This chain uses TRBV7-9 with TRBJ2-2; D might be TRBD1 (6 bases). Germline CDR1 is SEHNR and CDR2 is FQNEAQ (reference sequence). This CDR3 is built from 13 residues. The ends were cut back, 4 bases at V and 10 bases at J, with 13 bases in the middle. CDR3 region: CASSSTGKEELFF. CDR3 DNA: TGTGCCAGCAGCTCCACAGGGAAGGAGGAGCTGTTTTTT. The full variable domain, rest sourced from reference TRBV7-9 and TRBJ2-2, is DTGVSQNPRHKITKRGQNVTFRCDPISEHNRLYWYRQTLGQGPEFLTYFQNEAQLEKSRLLSDRFSAERPKGSFSTLEIQRTEQGDSAMYLCASSSTGKEELFFGEGSRLTVL.

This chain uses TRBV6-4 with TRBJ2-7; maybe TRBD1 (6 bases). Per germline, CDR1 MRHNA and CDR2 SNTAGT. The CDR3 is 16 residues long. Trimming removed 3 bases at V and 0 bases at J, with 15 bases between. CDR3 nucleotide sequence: TGTGCCAGCAGTGATCCAGGACAGCCAAGCTCCTACGAGCAGTACTTC. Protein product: CASSDPGQPSSYEQYF.

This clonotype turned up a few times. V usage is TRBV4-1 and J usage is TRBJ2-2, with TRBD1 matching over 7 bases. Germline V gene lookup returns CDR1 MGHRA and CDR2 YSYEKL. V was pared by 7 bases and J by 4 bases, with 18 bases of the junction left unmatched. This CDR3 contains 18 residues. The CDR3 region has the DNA TGCGCCAGCAATACCCCGCGACAGGGCGACTTGGGCACCGGGGAGCTGTTTTTT. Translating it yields CASNTPRQGDLGTGELFF.

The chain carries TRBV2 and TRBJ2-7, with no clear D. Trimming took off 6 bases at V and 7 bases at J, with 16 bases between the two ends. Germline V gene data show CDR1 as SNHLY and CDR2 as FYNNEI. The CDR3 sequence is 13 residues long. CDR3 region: CASSEIGFREQYV. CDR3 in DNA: TGTGCCAGCAGCGAGATCGGGTTCCGAGAGCAGTACGTC.

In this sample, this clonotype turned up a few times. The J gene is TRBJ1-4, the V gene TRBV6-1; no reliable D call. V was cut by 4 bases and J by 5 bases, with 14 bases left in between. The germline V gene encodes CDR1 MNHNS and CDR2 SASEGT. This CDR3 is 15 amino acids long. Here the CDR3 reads CASSGLTGENEKLFF. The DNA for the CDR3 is TGTGCCAGCAGTGGCCTTACGGGTGAAAATGAAAAACTGTTTTTT.

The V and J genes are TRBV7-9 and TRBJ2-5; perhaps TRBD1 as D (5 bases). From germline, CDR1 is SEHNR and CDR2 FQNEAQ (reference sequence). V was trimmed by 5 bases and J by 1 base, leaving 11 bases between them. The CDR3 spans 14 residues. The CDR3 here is CASSETVIQETQYF. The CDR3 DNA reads TGTGCCAGCAGCGAGACAGTGATCCAAGAGACCCAGTACTTC.

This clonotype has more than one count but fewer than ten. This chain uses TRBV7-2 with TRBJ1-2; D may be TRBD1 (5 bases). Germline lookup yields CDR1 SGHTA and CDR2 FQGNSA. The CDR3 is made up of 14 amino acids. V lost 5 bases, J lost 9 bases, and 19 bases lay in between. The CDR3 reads CASSPGPGYGRYTF. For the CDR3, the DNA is TGTGCCAGCAGCCCAGGTCCAGGGTATGGTCGCTACACCTTC.

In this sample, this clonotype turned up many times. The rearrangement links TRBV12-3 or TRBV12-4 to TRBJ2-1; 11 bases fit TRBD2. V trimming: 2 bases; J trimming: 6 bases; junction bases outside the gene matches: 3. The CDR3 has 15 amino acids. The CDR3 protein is CASSLIAGGRNEQFF. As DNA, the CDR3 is TGTGCCAGCAGTTTAATAGCGGGGGGGCGCAATGAGCAGTTCTTC.

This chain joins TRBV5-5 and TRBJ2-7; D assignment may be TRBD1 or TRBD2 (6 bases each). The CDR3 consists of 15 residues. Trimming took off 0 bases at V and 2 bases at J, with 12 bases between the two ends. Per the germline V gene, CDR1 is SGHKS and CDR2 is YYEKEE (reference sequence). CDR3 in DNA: TGTGCCAGCAGCTTGGCCGGGGGCCCCACCTACGAGCAGTACTTC. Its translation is CASSLAGGPTYEQYF.

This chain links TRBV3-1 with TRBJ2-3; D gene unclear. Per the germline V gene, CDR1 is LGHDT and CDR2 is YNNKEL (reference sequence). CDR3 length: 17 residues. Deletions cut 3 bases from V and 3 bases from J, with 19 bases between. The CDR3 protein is CASSHGPPGFYTDTQYF. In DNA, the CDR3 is TGTGCCAGCAGCCATGGGCCTCCTGGTTTTTATACAGATACGCAGTATTTT.

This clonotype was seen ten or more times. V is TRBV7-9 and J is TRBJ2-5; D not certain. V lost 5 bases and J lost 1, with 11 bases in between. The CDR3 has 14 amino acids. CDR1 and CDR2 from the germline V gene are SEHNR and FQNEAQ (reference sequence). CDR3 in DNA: TGTGCCAGCAGCCCCCTTGGCGGCCAAGAGACCCAGTACTTC. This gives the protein CASSPLGGQETQYF.

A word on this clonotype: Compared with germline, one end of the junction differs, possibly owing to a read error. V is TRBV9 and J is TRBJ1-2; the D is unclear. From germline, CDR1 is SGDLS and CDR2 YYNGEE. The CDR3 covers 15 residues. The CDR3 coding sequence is TGTGCCAGAAGCGTAGAAACAAGTAGGCTTTATGGCTACACCTTC. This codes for CARSVETSRLYGYTF. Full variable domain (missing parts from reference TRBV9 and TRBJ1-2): DSGVTQTPKHLITATGQRVTLRCSPRSGDLSVYWYQQSLDQGLQFLIQYYNGEERAKGNILERFSAQQFPDLHSELNLSSLELGDSALYFCARSVETSRLYGYTFGSGTRLTVV.

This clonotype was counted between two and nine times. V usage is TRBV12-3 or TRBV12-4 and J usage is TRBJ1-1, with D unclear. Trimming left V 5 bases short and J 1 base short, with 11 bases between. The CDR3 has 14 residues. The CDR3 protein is CASSPSDPNTEAFF. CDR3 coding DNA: TGTGCCAGCAGTCCGTCGGATCCGAACACTGAAGCTTTCTTT.

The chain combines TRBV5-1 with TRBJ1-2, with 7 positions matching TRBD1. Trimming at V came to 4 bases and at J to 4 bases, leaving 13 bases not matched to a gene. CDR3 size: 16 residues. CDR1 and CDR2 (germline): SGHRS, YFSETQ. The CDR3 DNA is TGCGCCAGCAGCCCCCAGGGCCAGGGGGTGATCTATGGCTACACCTTC. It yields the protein CASSPQGQGVIYGYTF.

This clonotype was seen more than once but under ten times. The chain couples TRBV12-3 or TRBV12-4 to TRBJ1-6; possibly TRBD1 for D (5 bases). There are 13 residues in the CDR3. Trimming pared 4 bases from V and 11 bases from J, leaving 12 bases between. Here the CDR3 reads CASSSGGFAPLHF. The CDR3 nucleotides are TGTGCCAGCAGTTCTGGGGGGTTCGCACCCCTCCACTTT.